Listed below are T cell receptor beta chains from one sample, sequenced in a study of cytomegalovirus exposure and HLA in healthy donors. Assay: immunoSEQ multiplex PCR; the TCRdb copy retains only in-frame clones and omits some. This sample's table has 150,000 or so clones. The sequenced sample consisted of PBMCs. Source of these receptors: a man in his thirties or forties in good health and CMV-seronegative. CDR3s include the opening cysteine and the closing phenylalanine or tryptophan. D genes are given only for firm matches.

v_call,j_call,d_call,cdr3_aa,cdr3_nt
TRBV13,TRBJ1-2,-,CASKRENYGYTF,TGTGCCAGCAAGCGGGAGAACTATGGCTACACCTTC
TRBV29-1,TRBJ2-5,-,CSVELLQGGQETQYF,TGCAGCGTTGAGCTTCTTCAGGGGGGCCAAGAGACCCAGTACTTC
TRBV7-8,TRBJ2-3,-,CASSPGTRRDTQYF,TGTGCCAGCAGCCCCGGGACTCGTCGGGATACGCAGTATTTT
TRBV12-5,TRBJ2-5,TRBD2,CASGMGIGRNQETQYF,TGTGCTAGTGGGATGGGTATCGGGAGGAATCAAGAGACCCAGTACTTC
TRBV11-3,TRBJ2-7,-,CASSSLAFPSYEQYF,TGTGCCAGCAGCTCACTAGCTTTTCCCTCCTACGAGCAGTACTTC
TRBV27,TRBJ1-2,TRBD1,CASSSEGARRYGYTF,TGTGCCAGCAGTTCTGAGGGGGCGCGCCGCTATGGCTACACCTTC
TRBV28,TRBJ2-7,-,CASSFREYEQYF,TGTGCCAGCAGTTTTCGGGAATACGAGCAGTACTTC
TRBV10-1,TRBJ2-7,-,CASSGPGRYEQYF,TGCGCCAGCAGCGGACCGGGGAGGTACGAGCAGTACTTC
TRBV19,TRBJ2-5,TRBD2,CASSKGLAGAVQETQYF,TGTGCCAGTAGTAAGGGACTAGCGGGAGCGGTCCAAGAGACCCAGTACTTC
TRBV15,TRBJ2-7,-,CATSTLHRRVEQYF,TGTGCCACCAGCACCTTACACCGGAGAGTTGAGCAGTACTTC
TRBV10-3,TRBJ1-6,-,CAIRIPDGTTDSPLHF,TGTGCCATCAGGATACCGGATGGGACTACGGATTCACCCCTCCACTTT
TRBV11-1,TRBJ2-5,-,CASSPLGAEKETQYF,TGTGCCAGCAGTCCGTTGGGGGCGGAAAAAGAGACCCAGTACTTC
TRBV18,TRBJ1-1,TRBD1,CASSPRSGTGSSTEAFF,TGTGCCAGCTCACCTCGCTCCGGGACAGGGAGTAGCACTGAAGCTTTCTTT
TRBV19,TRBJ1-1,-,CASSILPGNTEAFF,TGTGCCAGTAGTATACTTCCGGGGAACACTGAAGCTTTCTTT
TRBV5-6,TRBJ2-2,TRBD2,CASSPGLAGYTGELFF,TGTGCCAGCAGCCCGGGACTAGCGGGTTACACCGGGGAGCTGTTTTTT
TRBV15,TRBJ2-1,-,CATSRNRGEGQIEQFF,TGTGCCACCAGCAGAAATAGGGGGGAGGGCCAGATTGAGCAGTTCTTC
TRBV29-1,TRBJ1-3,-,CSVVVSPSGNTIYF,TGCAGCGTTGTAGTTTCACCCTCTGGAAACACCATATATTTT
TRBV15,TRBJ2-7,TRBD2,CATSRLPGTSSYEQYF,TGTGCCACCAGCAGACTCCCGGGGACTAGCTCCTACGAGCAGTACTTC
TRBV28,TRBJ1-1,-,CASSLDTGTTEAFF,TGTGCCAGCAGTTTAGATACAGGAACCACTGAAGCTTTCTTT
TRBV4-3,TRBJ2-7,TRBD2,CASSQRTSGRGEQYF,TGCGCCAGCAGCCAAAGGACTAGCGGGAGGGGTGAGCAGTACTTC
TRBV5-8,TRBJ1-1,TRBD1,CASSRMQGVAFF,TGTGCCAGCAGCAGAATGCAGGGGGTAGCTTTCTTT
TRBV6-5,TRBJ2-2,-,CASNPSGLYTGELFF,TGTGCCAGCAACCCCTCTGGACTTTACACCGGGGAGCTGTTTTTT